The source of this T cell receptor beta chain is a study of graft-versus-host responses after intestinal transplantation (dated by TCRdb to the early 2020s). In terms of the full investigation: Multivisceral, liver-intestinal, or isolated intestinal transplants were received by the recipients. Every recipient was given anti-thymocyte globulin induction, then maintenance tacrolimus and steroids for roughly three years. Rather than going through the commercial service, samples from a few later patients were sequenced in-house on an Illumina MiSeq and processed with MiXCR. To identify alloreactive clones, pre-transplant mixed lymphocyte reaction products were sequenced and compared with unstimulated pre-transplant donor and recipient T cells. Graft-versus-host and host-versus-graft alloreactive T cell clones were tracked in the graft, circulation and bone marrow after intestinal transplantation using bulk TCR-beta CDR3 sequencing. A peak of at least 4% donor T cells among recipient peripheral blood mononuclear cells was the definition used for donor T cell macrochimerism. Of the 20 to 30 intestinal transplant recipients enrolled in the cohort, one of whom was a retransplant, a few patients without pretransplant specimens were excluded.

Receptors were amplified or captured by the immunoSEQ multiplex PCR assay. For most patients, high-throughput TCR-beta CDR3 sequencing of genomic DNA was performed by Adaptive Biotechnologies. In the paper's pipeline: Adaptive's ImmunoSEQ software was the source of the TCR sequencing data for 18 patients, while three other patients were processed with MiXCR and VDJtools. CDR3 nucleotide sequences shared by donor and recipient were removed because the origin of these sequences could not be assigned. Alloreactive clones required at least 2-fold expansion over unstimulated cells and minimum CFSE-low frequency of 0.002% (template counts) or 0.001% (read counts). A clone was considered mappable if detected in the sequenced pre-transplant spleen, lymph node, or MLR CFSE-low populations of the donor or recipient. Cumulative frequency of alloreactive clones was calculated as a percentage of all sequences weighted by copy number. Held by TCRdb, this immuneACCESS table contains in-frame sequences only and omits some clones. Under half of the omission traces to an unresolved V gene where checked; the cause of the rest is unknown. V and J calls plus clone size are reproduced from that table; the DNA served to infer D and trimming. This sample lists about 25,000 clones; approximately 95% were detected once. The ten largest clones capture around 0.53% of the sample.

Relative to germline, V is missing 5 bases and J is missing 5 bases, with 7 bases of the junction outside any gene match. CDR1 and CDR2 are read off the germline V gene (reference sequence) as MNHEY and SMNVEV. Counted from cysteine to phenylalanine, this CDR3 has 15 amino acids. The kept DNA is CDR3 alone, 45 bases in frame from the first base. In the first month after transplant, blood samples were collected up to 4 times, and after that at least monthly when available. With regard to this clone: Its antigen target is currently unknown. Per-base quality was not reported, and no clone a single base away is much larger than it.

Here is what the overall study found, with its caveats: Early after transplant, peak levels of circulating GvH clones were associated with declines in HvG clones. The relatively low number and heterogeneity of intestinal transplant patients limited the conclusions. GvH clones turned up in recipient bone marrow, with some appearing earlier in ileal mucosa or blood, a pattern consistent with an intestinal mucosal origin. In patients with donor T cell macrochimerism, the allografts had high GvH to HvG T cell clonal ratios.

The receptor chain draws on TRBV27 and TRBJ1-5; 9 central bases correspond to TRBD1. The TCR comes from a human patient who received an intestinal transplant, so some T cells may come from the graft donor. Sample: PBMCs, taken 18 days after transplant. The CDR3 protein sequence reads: CASSPGTGNYQPQHF. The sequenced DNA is TGTGCCAGCAGTCCCGGGACAGGGAACTATCAGCCCCAGCATTTT.